This TCR beta chain was retrieved from a study of T cell changes during pregnancy in multiple sclerosis. TCRdb keeps only in-frame clones here, not all; method: immunoSEQ multiplex PCR. The sample records around 54,000 clones, around nine tenths being singletons. The CDR3 sequence is 13 residues long. The V gene end was trimmed by 6 bases and the J gene end by 12 bases; junction bases not matched to a gene: 14. Germline CDR1 is MNHNY and CDR2 is SVGAGI (reference sequence). The origin of this receptor is a female donor in good health, enrolled as a control in a pregnancy study. Sequencing was performed on CD4+ T cells from peripheral blood mononuclear cells, taken after pregnancy. The J gene is TRBJ2-7, the V gene TRBV6-6; 7 nucleotides agree with TRBD1. CDR3 nucleotides: TGTGCCAGCAGGGACAGGTGGTCCGAGAGCGGGTACTTC. Translating it yields CASRDRWSESGYF.